Presented here are 24 T cell receptor beta chains from one specimen sequenced in a study of identical twins. MiXCR, applied by TCRdb to the 5' RACE reads, yields one record per CDR3 protein. The data hold roughly 250,000 distinct CDR3 sequences, with over 12% observed a single time. Sequencing used memory (CD45RO+) T cells sorted from blood. The receptors stem from a woman between 18 and 30 years old in good health.

J is TRBJ2-2 and V is TRBV11-2; D perhaps matches TRBD2 (6 bases). Per the germline V gene, CDR1 is SGHAT and CDR2 is FQNNGV. V was cut by 5 bases and J by 7 bases, with 20 bases left in between. The CDR3 extends over 16 amino acids. CDR3 protein: CASSTTARGPGGELFF. DNA for the CDR3: TGTGCCAGCAGCACGACTGCGCGGGGACCCGGCGGGGAGCTGTTTTTT.

This clonotype was detected many times. The chain joins TRBV21-1 to TRBJ2-7; TRBD2 reflects the table's D call only, with no check against the DNA. TRBV21-1 is a recognized pseudogene. The CDR3 sequence is 20 residues long. The CDR3 DNA follows: TGTGCCAGCAGCGGAACTAACGGGGCTAGCGGGGAGATCGAGTCCTACGAGCAGTACTTC. This encodes CASSGTNGASGEIESYEQYF.

This clonotype was observed many times. The chain uses TRBV2 and TRBJ1-6, with a tentative D call TRBD1 (5 bases). Trimming took off 5 bases at V and 7 bases at J, with 18 bases between the two ends. Germline CDR1 SNHLY, CDR2 FYNNEI. The CDR3 loop spans 16 amino acids. CDR3 protein: CASSTRSGARNSPLHF. DNA of the CDR3: TGTGCCAGCAGTACCCGGAGTGGGGCGAGGAATTCACCCCTCCACTTT.

A few counts support this clonotype. The V gene is TRBV21-1, the J gene TRBJ1-1; TRBD1 reflects the table's D call only, with no check against the DNA. TRBV21-1 constitutes a pseudogene. This CDR3 has 16 residues. Here the CDR3 DNA reads TGTGCCAGCAGCAAGAAGGAGGACAGGGGAAGTACTGAAGCTTTCTTT. Translation: CASSKKEDRGSTEAFF.

The table lists this clonotype with a few counts. The chain joins TRBV4-3 to TRBJ2-2; D remains unclear. Per the germline V gene, CDR1 is LGHNA and CDR2 is YSLEER. Trimming took off 0 bases at V and 6 bases at J, with 8 bases between the two ends. The CDR3 consists of 14 residues. The CDR3 here is CASSQDSWPGELFF. In DNA, the CDR3 is TGCGCCAGCAGCCAAGATTCATGGCCCGGGGAGCTGTTTTTT.

This clonotype was found many times. CDR3 sequence reads: CASKHSFGFNEQFF. CDR3 nucleotide sequence: TGTGCCAGTAAACACAGTTTCGGATTCAATGAGCAGTTCTTC. The chain has TRBV7-2 and TRBJ2-1; the D is unclear. V was pared by 9 bases and J by 6 bases, with 18 bases between. The CDR3 runs 14 residues. Germline V lookup: CDR1 SGHTA, CDR2 FQGNSA.

This clonotype was observed a few times. The rearrangement links TRBV5-1 to TRBJ1-1, with TRBD1 as a possible D gene (5 bases). The V end was cut by 4 bases, the J end by 2 bases, with 18 bases between. Germline assignment: CDR1 SGHRS and CDR2 YFSETQ. There are 16 residues in the CDR3. The CDR3 here is CASSARGSSFNTEAFF. DNA for the CDR3: TGCGCCAGCAGCGCCCGGGGGTCCAGTTTTAACACTGAAGCTTTCTTT.

CDR3: CASSLGRNTGELFF. The CDR3 DNA reads as TGTGCCAGCAGCTTAGGCAGGAACACCGGGGAGCTGTTTTTT. This rearrangement joins TRBV7-9 to TRBJ2-2; no definite D call. The V gene lost 1 base and the J gene lost 1 base, with 4 bases spanning the gap. The CDR3 spans 14 residues. Germline CDR1 reads SEHNR; CDR2 reads FQNEAQ (reference sequence).

V gene TRBV27 combines with J gene TRBJ2-7, with D unclear. This CDR3 has 14 amino acids. Trimming stripped 6 bases from V and 3 bases from J, with 15 bases between. In germline, CDR1 is MNHEY, CDR2 SMNVEV (reference sequence). Here the CDR3 reads CASSRPGLIYEQYF. CDR3 nucleotides: TGTGCCAGCAGCCGACCGGGCCTCATCTACGAGCAGTACTTC.

The chain has TRBV27 and TRBJ1-2, with a possible D match to TRBD1 (6 bases). Germline V gene sequence: CDR1 MNHEY, CDR2 SMNVEV (reference sequence). This CDR3 is built from 14 residues. The V gene lost 2 bases and the J gene lost 8 bases, with 15 bases spanning the gap. CDR3 loop: CASSLRWQGSGYTF. CDR3 DNA: TGTGCCAGCAGTTTAAGGTGGCAGGGGTCCGGCTACACCTTC.

Many counts were recorded for this clonotype. The chain couples TRBV14 to TRBJ2-7, with D uncertain. The CDR3 spans 14 residues. In germline, CDR1 is SGHDN, CDR2 FVKESK. Trimming stripped 4 bases from V and 9 bases from J, with 19 bases between. In DNA, the CDR3 is TGTGCCAGCAGCCTGCCGGTGATAACCCCTAGGCAGTACTTC. As protein: CASSLPVITPRQYF.

Ten or more counts support this clonotype. The rearrangement joins TRBV20-1 to TRBJ1-4; D is undetermined. Germline V gives CDR1 DFQATT, CDR2 SNEGSKA (reference sequence). V lost 6 bases and J lost 7, with 15 bases in between. The CDR3 is 13 residues long. The CDR3 DNA is TGCAGTGCACCGTGGTCTAGAGGTGAAAAACTGTTTTTT. This translates into CSAPWSRGEKLFF.

The sample holds many counts of this clonotype. The chain recombines TRBV5-4 with TRBJ1-2; no clear D. This CDR3 has 15 residues. Germline V lookup: CDR1 SGHNT, CDR2 YYREEE (reference sequence). The germline V and J ends were trimmed by 0 bases and 2 bases, with 11 bases remaining between them. The CDR3 spells CASSLARQGNYGYTF. CDR3 nucleotides: TGTGCCAGCAGCTTGGCCAGACAAGGAAACTATGGCTACACCTTC.

This clonotype was found a few times. The rearrangement links TRBV5-1 to TRBJ1-6; D unresolved. There are 20 residues in the CDR3. The germline CDR1 and CDR2 sequences are SGHRS and YFSETQ. V was shortened by 0 bases and J by 0 bases, with 19 bases between the two germline ends. The CDR3 sequence: CASSLAGQPPINSYNSPLHF. As DNA, the CDR3 is TGCGCCAGCAGCTTGGCCGGCCAGCCTCCTATCAACTCCTATAATTCACCCCTCCACTTT. The full variable domain, in which reference TRBV5-1 and TRBJ1-6 provide the parts outside the CDR3, is KAGVTQTPRYLIKTRGQQVTLSCSPISGHRSVSWYQQTPGQGLQFLFEYFSETQRNKGNFPGRFSGRQFSNSRSEMNVSTLELGDSALYLCASSLAGQPPINSYNSPLHFGNGTRLTVT.

This clonotype was detected many times. The chain has TRBV10-3 and TRBJ2-3; weak D call: TRBD2 (6 bases). Trimming cost V 9 bases and J 4 bases, with 17 bases left between them. Germline V CDR1 and CDR2: ENHRY, SYGVKD. The CDR3 is made up of 14 amino acids. The CDR3 spells CAIEKDYSSDTQYF. The CDR3 region has the DNA TGTGCCATTGAGAAGGACTATTCCTCAGATACGCAGTATTTT.

V gene TRBV6-2 or TRBV6-3 combines with J gene TRBJ2-1; TRBD1 or TRBD2 may be the D gene (6 bases each). CDR3 length equals 15 residues. The V end was cut by 7 bases, the J end by 4 bases, with 17 bases between. Per germline, CDR1 MNHEY and CDR2 SVGEGT. CDR3 sequence (DNA): TGTGCCAGCACGGAGGGGGGCTCGGGTTACAATGAGCAGTTCTTC. It yields the protein CASTEGGSGYNEQFF.

This clonotype occurred a few times. This chain joins TRBV6-1 and TRBJ2-3; D might be TRBD1 (6 bases). The CDR3 length is 14 residues. Between the trimmed V and J ends, which lost 8 bases and 0 bases, there was a span of 12 bases. CDR1 and CDR2 from the germline V gene are MNHNS and SASEGT. The CDR3 region has the DNA TGTGCCAGCTCGCGGACAGCTAGCACAGATACGCAGTATTTT. Amino acids: CASSRTASTDTQYF.

The J gene is TRBJ2-1, the V gene TRBV6-2 or TRBV6-3, with 8 bases fitting TRBD1. CDR1 and CDR2 (germline): MNHEY, SVGEGT. This CDR3 has 14 amino acids. V dropped 7 bases and J dropped 9; count of bases not matched to a gene: 11. The CDR3 sequence is CASTLAGGLGEQFF. The CDR3 DNA is TGTGCCAGCACCCTGGCAGGGGGCTTAGGTGAGCAGTTCTTC.

The chain has TRBV5-1 and TRBJ2-6; D uncertain. There are 17 residues in the CDR3. The germline gives CDR1 SGHRS, CDR2 YFSETQ. With 4 bases removed from V and 0 bases from J, the gap between germline ends came to 14 bases. This CDR3 reads CASSLRTAYSGANVLTF. DNA for the CDR3: TGCGCCAGCAGCCTTAGGACGGCTTACTCTGGGGCCAACGTCCTGACTTTC.

The genes are TRBV28 and TRBJ2-3; 8 nucleotides align to TRBD2. The CDR3 runs to 15 residues. The junction had 7 bases not matched to a gene; V was cut back by 3 bases and J by 5 bases. Germline V gene lookup returns CDR1 MDHEN and CDR2 SYDVKM. CDR3 residues: CASSFPGGAGDTQYF. The CDR3 region has the DNA TGTGCCAGCAGTTTCCCCGGGGGGGCCGGAGATACGCAGTATTTT. The entire variable domain, with the rest obtained from reference TRBV28 and TRBJ2-3, is as follows: DVKVTQSSRYLVKRTGEKVFLECVQDMDHENMFWYRQDPGLGLRLIYFSYDVKMKEKGDIPEGYSVSREKKERFSLILESASTNQTSMYLCASSFPGGAGDTQYFGPGTRLTVL.

The chain couples TRBV20-1 to TRBJ2-3; 7 nucleotides line up with TRBD1. Germline-derived CDR1 and CDR2 are DFQATT and SNEGSKA (reference sequence). J lost 1 base, V lost 6 bases, and 1 base had no gene match. This CDR3 has 12 amino acids. CDR3 protein: CSAGQGTDTQYF. The CDR3, as DNA: TGCAGTGCCGGACAGGGCACAGATACGCAGTATTTT.

This clonotype was observed at least ten times. The rearrangement uses TRBV12-3 or TRBV12-4 and TRBJ1-1, with D perhaps matching TRBD1 (6 bases). This CDR3 comprises 14 residues. The germline V and J ends were trimmed by 9 bases and 4 bases, with 18 bases remaining between them. CDR3 region: CASSKNRVVTEAFF. CDR3 bases: TGTGCCAGTAGTAAAAACAGGGTTGTCACTGAAGCTTTCTTT.

This sequence joins TRBV20-1 and TRBJ1-1; perhaps TRBD1 as D (6 bases). Trimming left V 5 bases short and J 3 bases short, with 13 bases between. Germline V gene sequence: CDR1 DFQATT, CDR2 SNEGSKA (reference sequence). The CDR3 extends over 13 amino acids. In DNA, the CDR3 is TGCAGTGCTCACCTCTACAGGGACACTGAAGCTTTCTTT. Translated, it gives CSAHLYRDTEAFF.

The sample holds a few counts of this clonotype. This sequence joins TRBV20-1 and TRBJ2-1, with D possibly matching TRBD1 (5 bases). The CDR3 length is 15 residues. With 5 bases removed from V and 0 bases from J, the gap between germline ends came to 14 bases. The V gene's germline CDR1 is DFQATT and CDR2 SNEGSKA (reference sequence). The CDR3, as DNA: TGCAGTGCTCGGGTTTGGGGCAACTCCTACAATGAGCAGTTCTTC. The encoded protein is CSARVWGNSYNEQFF.